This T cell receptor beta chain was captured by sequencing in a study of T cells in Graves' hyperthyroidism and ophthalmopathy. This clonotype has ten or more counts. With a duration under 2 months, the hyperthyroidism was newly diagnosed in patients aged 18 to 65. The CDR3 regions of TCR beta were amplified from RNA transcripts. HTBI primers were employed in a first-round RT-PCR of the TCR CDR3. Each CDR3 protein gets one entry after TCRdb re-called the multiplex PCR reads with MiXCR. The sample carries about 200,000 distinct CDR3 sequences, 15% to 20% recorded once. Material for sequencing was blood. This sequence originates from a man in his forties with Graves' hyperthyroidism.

CDR3 nucleotide sequence: TGTGCCAGCAGTTTTCGGACGGACTACGAGCAGTACTTC. Translated, it gives CASSFRTDYEQYF. V and J are TRBV12-3 or TRBV12-4 and TRBJ2-7; D ambiguous. CDR3 length: 13 residues. Trimming pared 3 bases from V and 3 bases from J, leaving 9 bases between.